A selection of T cell receptor beta chains follows, all from one sample in a study of cytomegalovirus exposure and HLA in healthy donors. TCRdb's copy holds only in-frame clones and misses some; the assay was immunoSEQ multiplex PCR. Of 70,000 to 95,000 clones in the sample, roughly 80% were seen once. Sequenced sample: PBMCs. Every receptor here comes from a human donor in good health. The CDR3 runs from the conserved cysteine through the conserved F or W. Fields, in order: V gene, J gene, D gene, clone size, CDR3 DNA, CDR3 protein. The D gene is left open where the match is weak. For some rows the clone size is stated as once, few or many, or as a class when expanded; others skip it.

>TRBV28|TRBJ1-2|-|-
TGTGCCAGCAGCCAAAACTATGGCTACACCTTC
CASSQNYGYTF
>TRBV5-6|TRBJ2-2|-|once
TGTGCCAGCAGCCTGGAGGGGGGGCCCAGTTCCGGGGAGCTGTTTTTT
CASSLEGGPSSGELFF
>TRBV5-5|TRBJ2-2|-|-
TGTGCCAGCAGCCTTTCACTCTTTTCGGAGCTGTTTTTT
CASSLSLFSELFF
>TRBV10-1|TRBJ1-4|TRBD1|-
TGCGCCAGCAGTGAGACAGGGGCGGGTGAAAAACTGTTTTTT
CASSETGAGEKLFF
>TRBV21-1|TRBJ2-3|-|-
TGTGCCAGCATCACTATGGGGGGGTTAAGGTGGTTCACAGATACGCAGTATTTT
CASITMGGLRWFTDTQYF
>TRBV14|TRBJ2-2|-|-
TGTGCCAGCAGCCAAGACCCGACAGAAATCACCGGGGAGCTGTTTTTT
CASSQDPTEITGELFF
>TRBV4-3|TRBJ2-7|-|-
TGCGCCAGCAGCCAAGACCCGTCTCCCGCCTACGAGCAGTACTTC
CASSQDPSPAYEQYF
>TRBV7-9|TRBJ1-1|TRBD1|-
TGTGCCAGCAGCTTAGTAGGGGGCGCGGGCACTGAAGCTTTCTTT
CASSLVGGAGTEAFF
>TRBV14|TRBJ2-2|-|once
TGTGCCAGCAGCCCCTTTAGCGGTGGCACCGGGGAGCTGTTTTTT
CASSPFSGGTGELFF
>TRBV2|TRBJ2-1|-|-
TGTGCCAGCAGCCCCCTTCGAGGGGGGGACACGAATGAGCAGTTCTTC
CASSPLRGGDTNEQFF
>TRBV25-1|TRBJ2-5|-|-
TGTGCCAGCAGTGATAGTCTCCGGGGTAGCGGTGAGACCCAGTACTTC
CASSDSLRGSGETQYF
>TRBV7-8|TRBJ2-7|-|once
TGTGCCAGCAGCTTAGCGCTCGGGAGCAGTTCCTACGAGCAGTACTTC
CASSLALGSSSYEQYF
>TRBV7-4|TRBJ1-1|TRBD1|-
TGTGCCAGCAGCTTAGGTTTGAGACAGGGAGACACTGAAGCTTTCTTT
CASSLGLRQGDTEAFF
>TRBV4-1|TRBJ2-7|-|-
TGCGCCAGCAGCCAAGAGGGCACTAGCCCCTACGAGCAGTACTTC
CASSQEGTSPYEQYF
>TRBV7-9|TRBJ2-3|-|few
TGTGCCAGCTGGGCTACGGGGGGCACAGATACGCAGTATTTT
CASWATGGTDTQYF
>TRBV27|TRBJ2-5|TRBD1|-
TGTGCCAGCATGGCGGGGACAGGTTTTTACCAAGAGACCCAGTACTTC
CASMAGTGFYQETQYF
>TRBV5-6|TRBJ2-7|TRBD1|-
TGTGCCAGCAGCTTTTTCACGGCAGGGGGCGTCTACGAGCAGTACTTC
CASSFFTAGGVYEQYF
>TRBV5-4|TRBJ2-5|TRBD2|-
TGTGCCAGCAGCTTGGGCGGAGCGGGGAGGGTAGGGGAGACCCAGTACTTC
CASSLGGAGRVGETQYF
>TRBV30|TRBJ2-1|TRBD2|once
TGTGCCTGTTTCGACCCCGGGACTAGCGGTTTCGATGAGCAGTTCTTC
CACFDPGTSGFDEQFF
>TRBV19|TRBJ2-7|-|-
TGTGCCAGTAGAGCTCCAGGGGGGCCCTACGAGCAGTACTTC
CASRAPGGPYEQYF
>TRBV27|TRBJ1-2|-|few
TGTGCCAGCAGTTTATCGCTGGCAGGAACGAACTATGGCTACACCTTC
CASSLSLAGTNYGYTF
>TRBV7-9|TRBJ1-1|TRBD1|-
TGTTCCAGCAGCTTAGAAACAGGGGGTTGGGACACTGAAGCTTTCTTT
CSSSLETGGWDTEAFF